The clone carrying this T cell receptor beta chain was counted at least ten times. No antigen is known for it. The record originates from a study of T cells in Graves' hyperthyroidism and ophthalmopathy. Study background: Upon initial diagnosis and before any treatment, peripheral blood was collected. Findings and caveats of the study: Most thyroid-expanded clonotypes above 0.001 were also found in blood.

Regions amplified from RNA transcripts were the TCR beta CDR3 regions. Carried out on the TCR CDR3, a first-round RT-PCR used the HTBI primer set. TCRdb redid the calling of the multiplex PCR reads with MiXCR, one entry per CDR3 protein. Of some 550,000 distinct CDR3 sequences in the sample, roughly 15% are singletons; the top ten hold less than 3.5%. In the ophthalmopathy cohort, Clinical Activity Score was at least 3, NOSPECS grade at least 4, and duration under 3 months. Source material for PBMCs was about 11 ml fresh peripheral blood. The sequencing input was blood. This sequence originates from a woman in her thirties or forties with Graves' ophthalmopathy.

CDR3 DNA sequence: TGTGCCAGCAGGGACAGGGGGCCAGCAACTAATGAAAAACTGTTTTTT. Encoded protein: CASRDRGPATNEKLFF. V and J are TRBV6-1 and TRBJ1-4; 11 bases fit TRBD1. Germline-derived CDR1 and CDR2 are MNHNS and SASEGT. Trimming cost V 6 bases and J 0 bases; bases outside gene matches: 3. CDR3 length: 16 amino acids.